This T cell receptor (beta chain) was identified during a study of PD-1 blockade in mismatch repair-deficient tumors. Findings and limits, study-wide: After pembrolizumab, tumor-resident clones rose rapidly, then generally contracted before radiologic responses.

Comment on this clone: What it binds is unknown.

TCR sequencing covered a few patients who responded to pembrolizumab. Clones were read by immunoSEQ multiplex PCR, and TCRdb kept only the in-frame ones, dropping some. The profile shows around 130,000 clones, 88% of them singletons. CDR3 length equals 17 residues. Deletions cut 2 bases from V and 0 bases from J, with 15 bases between. The germline V gene has CDR1 SGHKS and CDR2 YYEKEE (reference sequence). Sequenced here: peripheral blood, sampled just over 70 weeks after starting pembrolizumab. This clonotype was sampled from an adult with mismatch repair-deficient cancer. The V and J genes are TRBV5-5 and TRBJ2-1; D gene uncertain. CDR3 protein: CASSFGFLRSSYNEQFF. The CDR3 coding sequence is TGTGCCAGCAGCTTCGGATTCTTGAGGAGCTCCTACAATGAGCAGTTCTTC.